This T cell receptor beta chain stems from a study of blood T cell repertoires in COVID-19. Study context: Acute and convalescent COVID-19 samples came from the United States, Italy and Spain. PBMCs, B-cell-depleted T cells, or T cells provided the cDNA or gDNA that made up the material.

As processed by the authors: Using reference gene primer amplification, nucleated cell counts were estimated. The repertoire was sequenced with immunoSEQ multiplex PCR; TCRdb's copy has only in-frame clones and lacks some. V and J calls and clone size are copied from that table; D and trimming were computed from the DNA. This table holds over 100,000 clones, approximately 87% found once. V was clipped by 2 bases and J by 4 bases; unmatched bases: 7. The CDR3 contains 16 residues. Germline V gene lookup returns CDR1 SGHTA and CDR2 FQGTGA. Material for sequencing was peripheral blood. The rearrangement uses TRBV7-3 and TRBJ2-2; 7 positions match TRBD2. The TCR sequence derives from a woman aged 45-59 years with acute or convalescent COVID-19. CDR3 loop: CASSLPQTSSTGELFF. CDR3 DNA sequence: TGTGCCAGCAGCTTACCCCAGACTAGCAGCACCGGGGAGCTGTTTTTT. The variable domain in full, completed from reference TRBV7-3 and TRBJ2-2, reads GAGVSQTPSNKVTEKGKYVELRCDPISGHTALYWYRQSLGQGPEFLIYFQGTGAADDSGLPNDRFFAVRPEGSVSTLKIQRTERGDSAVYLCASSLPQTSSTGELFFGEGSRLTVL.